A single sample is the source of the 11 T cell receptor beta chains below, sequenced in a study of blood T cell repertoires in COVID-19. Produced via immunoSEQ multiplex PCR; TCRdb's table is partial and in-frame only. There are around 300,000 clones in the sample; approximately 83% occur only once, and more than 9.5% lies in the top ten. Sequencing used peripheral blood. All receptors derive from a woman in her 70s with acute or convalescent COVID-19.

In this sample, this clone turned up a few times. The gene calls are TRBV2 and TRBJ1-2; D perhaps matches TRBD1 (6 bases). The CDR3 sequence is 11 residues long. V lost 8 bases to trimming and J lost 2 bases, with 6 bases between them. Germline CDR1 reads SNHLY; CDR2 reads FYNNEI. The CDR3 coding sequence is TGTGCCAGCGGACAGAACTATGGCTACACCTTC. Translating it yields CASGQNYGYTF. Together with reference TRBV2 and TRBJ1-2, the CDR3 gives the full variable domain: EPEVTQTPSHQVTQMGQEVILRCVPISNHLYFYWYRQILGQKVEFLVSFYNNEISEKSEIFDDQFSVERPDGSNFTLKIRSTKLEDSAMYFCASGQNYGYTFGSGTRLTVV.

The V and J genes are TRBV5-4 and TRBJ1-2, with D possibly TRBD1 on 5 matching bases. The CDR3 consists of 18 residues. In germline, CDR1 is SGHNT, CDR2 YYREEE (reference sequence). Trimming removed 4 bases at V and 4 bases at J, with 26 bases between. The CDR3 bases are TGTGCCAGCAGCCCGGGTTCGGGACCTCCTCAGCGGGGCTATGGCTACACCTTC. Translated: CASSPGSGPPQRGYGYTF.

The V and J genes are TRBV5-6 and TRBJ2-7, with a possible D match to TRBD1 (5 bases). Trimming took off 2 bases at V and 1 base at J, with 13 bases between the two ends. CDR1 and CDR2 from the germline V gene are SGHDT and YYEEEE. CDR3 length equals 15 residues. The CDR3 here is CASSFTRVLSYEQYF. CDR3 coding DNA: TGTGCCAGCAGCTTCACCAGGGTTCTGTCCTACGAGCAGTACTTC.

The genes are TRBV18 and TRBJ1-3; no definite D call. The CDR3 spans 15 residues. Trimming left V 2 bases short and J 11 bases short, with 19 bases between. Per germline, CDR1 KGHSH and CDR2 LQKENI. Written as DNA, the CDR3 is TGTGCCAGCTCACCAAACAGTCTGGAGGCCTGGGCCATATATTTT. Translated: CASSPNSLEAWAIYF. Complete variable domain (other parts from reference TRBV18 and TRBJ1-3): NAGVMQNPRHLVRRRGQEARLRCSPMKGHSHVYWYRQLPEEGLKFMVYLQKENIIDESGMPKERFSAEFPKEGPSILRIQQVVRGDSAAYFCASSPNSLEAWAIYFGEGSWLTVV.

This clone showed up just once. This chain connects TRBV5-1 to TRBJ1-6; 7 bases fit TRBD1. Trimming took 4 bases from V and 13 from J; bases not matched to a gene: 23. The germline V gene encodes CDR1 SGHRS and CDR2 YFSETQ. This CDR3 has 18 amino acids. DNA for the CDR3: TGCGCCAGCAGCGGGGGGACAGCCCCCCAGACCACCCTTTCGCCCCTCCACTTT. Protein product: CASSGGTAPQTTLSPLHF. Full variable domain (remainder filled in from reference TRBV5-1 and TRBJ1-6): KAGVTQTPRYLIKTRGQQVTLSCSPISGHRSVSWYQQTPGQGLQFLFEYFSETQRNKGNFPGRFSGRQFSNSRSEMNVSTLELGDSALYLCASSGGTAPQTTLSPLHFGNGTRLTVT.

V is TRBV7-8 and J is TRBJ2-5; maybe TRBD1 (5 bases). Germline assignment: CDR1 SGHVS and CDR2 FQNEAQ. V lost 4 bases to trimming and J lost 5 bases, with 17 bases between them. This CDR3 region has 15 residues. The CDR3 loop reads CASSSRAFKGETQYF. The CDR3 DNA reads as TGTGCCAGCAGCTCCCGGGCCTTCAAGGGGGAGACCCAGTACTTC.

The V and J genes are TRBV7-8 and TRBJ2-3; a possible D gene is TRBD1 (5 bases). Germline assignment: CDR1 SGHVS and CDR2 FQNEAQ. CDR3 size: 16 residues. The V and J ends lost 5 bases and 0 bases respectively, with 15 bases between them. Here the CDR3 reads CASSLGRVWSTDTQYF. CDR3 bases: TGTGCCAGCAGCCTAGGCAGGGTTTGGAGCACAGATACGCAGTATTTT.

This clone appeared a single time. This sample includes further DNA sequences coding for the same CDR3. This chain links TRBV29-1 with TRBJ1-2; D may be TRBD1 (5 bases). Germline values: CDR1 SQVTM, CDR2 ANQGSEA. This CDR3 is built from 11 residues. Trimming cost V 7 bases and J 7 bases, with 13 bases left between them. The CDR3 spells CSANGDFGYTF. CDR3 bases: TGCAGCGCTAATGGGGACTTTGGCTACACCTTC. Complete variable domain (other parts from reference TRBV29-1 and TRBJ1-2): SAVISQKPSRDICQRGTSLTIQCQVDSQVTMMFWYRQQPGQSLTLIATANQGSEATYESGFVIDKFPISRPNLTFSTLTVSNMSPEDSSIYLCSANGDFGYTFGSGTRLTVV.

The chain couples TRBV6-1 to TRBJ2-3; 12 nucleotides match TRBD2. J lost 2 bases, V lost 4 bases, and 4 bases had no gene match. The CDR3 extends over 16 amino acids. CDR1 MNHNS and CDR2 SASEGT come from the germline V gene. The CDR3 loop is CASSALAGGTTDTQYF. CDR3 sequence (DNA): TGTGCCAGCAGTGCACTAGCGGGGGGCACCACAGATACGCAGTATTTT.

A word on this clone: The sample has other DNA sequences that encode this CDR3 too. V gene TRBV3-1 (or the pseudogene TRBV3-2) combines with J gene TRBJ1-1, with D possibly TRBD1 on 5 matching bases. Germline V lookup: CDR1 LGHDT, CDR2 YNNKEL (reference sequence). V was clipped by 4 bases and J by 1 base, with 10 bases between them. The CDR3 runs to 14 residues. CDR3 amino acids: CASSRRGGNTEAFF. The CDR3 bases are TGTGCCAGCAGCCGGCGGGGCGGGAACACTGAAGCTTTCTTT.

This clone has just one count. J is TRBJ2-1 and V is TRBV5-4; D uncertain. Germline CDR1 SGHNT, CDR2 YYREEE (reference sequence). The CDR3 is made up of 11 amino acids. With 2 bases removed from V and 7 bases from J, the gap between germline ends came to 4 bases. The CDR3 sequence: CASSFQNEQFF. As DNA, the CDR3 is TGTGCCAGCAGCTTCCAGAATGAGCAGTTCTTC.